This T cell receptor (beta chain) was sequenced for a study of blood T cell repertoires in COVID-19. Overall study: COVID-19 samples collected from the United States, Italy and Spain covered acute and convalescent phases. The cDNA or gDNA used as material had been derived from T cells, B-cell-depleted T cells, or PBMCs.

CDR1 and CDR2 from the germline V gene are MDHEN and SYDVKM. The CDR3 totals 12 residues. The V gene end was trimmed by 6 bases and the J gene end by 5 bases; junction bases not matched to a gene: 3. Profiled with immunoSEQ multiplex PCR; TCRdb holds only in-frame clones, not every one. This table has around 70,000 clones, roughly nine tenths appearing once. V gene TRBV28 combines with J gene TRBJ2-5; 7 nucleotides agree with TRBD1. This clonotype was obtained from a human donor in a cohort sampled during active COVID-19. Input material: peripheral blood. CDR3 protein: CASRQTGETQYF. Written as DNA, the CDR3 is TGTGCCAGCAGGCAGACAGGGGAGACCCAGTACTTC.